These 12 T cell receptor beta chains were all obtained from the same sample, sequenced in a study of T cell changes during pregnancy in multiple sclerosis. The repertoire was sequenced with immunoSEQ multiplex PCR; TCRdb's copy has only in-frame clones and lacks some. The sample shows around 50,000 clones, 80% to 95% of them seen only once. The sequencing here drew on CD4+ T cells from peripheral blood mononuclear cells, taken in the third trimester of pregnancy. These receptors all stem from a female donor with multiple sclerosis, enrolled in a pregnancy study.

CDR3 protein: CASSLAPGQGAAGYTF. The CDR3 bases are TGTGCCAGCAGCTTGGCCCCGGGACAGGGGGCGGCTGGCTACACCTTC. The chain is built from TRBV5-5 and TRBJ1-2; 12 bases are shared with TRBD1. From germline, CDR1 is SGHKS and CDR2 YYEKEE (reference sequence). The CDR3 runs 16 residues. Trimming took 0 bases from V and 7 from J; bases not matched to a gene: 7.

The CDR3 loop is CASSPAGTSYEQYF. The CDR3 region has the DNA TGCGCCAGCAGCCCAGCGGGGACGTCCTACGAGCAGTACTTC. The chain links TRBV5-1 to TRBJ2-7; 7 positions match TRBD2. This CDR3 contains 14 residues. The germline gives CDR1 SGHRS, CDR2 YFSETQ. Germline trimming cut 4 bases from V and 1 base from J; bases unmatched to any gene: 5.

This sequence joins TRBV5-4 and TRBJ2-6; perhaps TRBD1 as D (6 bases). In germline, CDR1 is SGHNT, CDR2 YYREEE (reference sequence). The V end lost 4 bases, the J end lost 5 bases, and 19 bases lay between the germline ends. The CDR3 loop spans 17 amino acids. CDR3 DNA: TGTGCCAGCAGCGTAACTATGACAGGCCAGAGGGCCAACGTCCTGACTTTC. Translated: CASSVTMTGQRANVLTF.

This clone was seen a handful of times. The chain recombines TRBV7-2 with TRBJ2-7, with 12 bases aligning to TRBD2. V was clipped by 0 bases and J by 4 bases; unmatched bases: 4. The CDR3 consists of 16 residues. From germline, CDR1 is SGHTA and CDR2 FQGNSA. As DNA, the CDR3 is TGTGCCAGCAGCTTAGCGCATCTAGCGGGAGGGTACGAGCAGTACTTC. This translates into CASSLAHLAGGYEQYF.

V and J are TRBV28 and TRBJ2-1; 8 positions agree with TRBD1. Trimming took 3 bases from V and 2 from J; bases not matched to a gene: 9. The CDR3 runs 17 residues. The germline V gene encodes CDR1 MDHEN and CDR2 SYDVKM. The CDR3 DNA reads as TGTGCCAGCAGTTTCCCGATCCGCAGGGGGCCCTACAATGAGCAGTTCTTC. Its protein product is CASSFPIRRGPYNEQFF.

The V and J genes are TRBV30 and TRBJ2-3; tentatively, D is TRBD2 (6 bases). The CDR3 covers 16 residues. V gave up 2 bases and J gave up 1 base, with 16 bases separating them. Germline CDR1 is GTSNPN and CDR2 is SVGIG (reference sequence). The CDR3 region has the DNA TGTGCCTGGAGTTCGCCGTGGAGGGCCGGCACAGATACGCAGTATTTT. Its protein is CAWSSPWRAGTDTQYF.

This clone was detected only once. The chain has TRBV28 and TRBJ2-3, with 11 bases matching TRBD2. This CDR3 comprises 14 residues. From germline, CDR1 is MDHEN and CDR2 SYDVKM. Trimming at V came to 4 bases and at J to 4 bases, leaving 1 base not matched to a gene. CDR3 residues: CASSSLAGADTQYF. CDR3 nucleotides: TGTGCCAGCAGTTCACTAGCGGGAGCAGATACGCAGTATTTT. Combining the CDR3 with reference TRBV28 and TRBJ2-3 gives the whole variable domain DVKVTQSSRYLVKRTGEKVFLECVQDMDHENMFWYRQDPGLGLRLIYFSYDVKMKEKGDIPEGYSVSREKKERFSLILESASTNQTSMYLCASSSLAGADTQYFGPGTRLTVL.

The V gene is TRBV6-5, the J gene TRBJ1-1, with D perhaps TRBD1 (6 bases). The CDR3 loop spans 12 amino acids. Germline V gene sequence: CDR1 MNHEY, CDR2 SVGAGI. V was shortened by 6 bases and J by 3 bases, with 8 bases between the two germline ends. The CDR3 bases are TGTGCCAGCAGACAGGGTGACACTGAAGCTTTCTTT. This codes for CASRQGDTEAFF.

The J gene is TRBJ2-1, the V gene TRBV25-1; 8 bases match TRBD2. Germline CDR1 reads MGHDK; CDR2 reads SYGVNS. J was trimmed by 5 bases and V by 6 bases; bases with no gene match: 6. This CDR3 has 14 amino acids. The CDR3: CASRVGLANNEQFF. The CDR3 bases are TGTGCCAGCAGAGTTGGACTAGCTAACAATGAGCAGTTCTTC. Supplemented by reference TRBV25-1 and TRBJ2-1, the full variable domain reads EADIYQTPRYLVIGTGKKITLECSQTMGHDKMYWYQQDPGMELHLIHYSYGVNSTEKGDLSSESTVSRIRTEHFPLTLESARPSHTSQYLCASRVGLANNEQFFGPGTRLTVL.

The CDR3 loop reads CASRRGGQRGRGLTDTQYF. DNA for the CDR3: TGTGCCAGCAGAAGAGGAGGGCAGCGCGGGAGAGGGCTCACAGATACGCAGTATTTT. V usage is TRBV7-9 and J usage is TRBJ2-3; 7 bases match TRBD2. This CDR3 comprises 19 residues. Germline values: CDR1 SEHNR, CDR2 FQNEAQ (reference sequence). J lost 2 bases, V lost 6 bases, and 20 bases had no gene match.

This clone was seen only once. The gene calls are TRBV6-5 and TRBJ2-7; the D is unclear. The V gene lost 0 bases and the J gene lost 2 bases, with 5 bases spanning the gap. This CDR3 region has 13 residues. Germline CDR1 and CDR2: MNHEY and SVGAGI. Here the CDR3 reads CASSYSSAYEQYF. The CDR3 DNA sequence: TGTGCCAGCAGTTACTCTTCGGCCTACGAGCAGTACTTC.

The chain combines TRBV25-1 with TRBJ2-1; the match to TRBD2 covers 7 bases. CDR3 length equals 15 residues. The ends lost 4 bases at V and 1 base at J; junction bases unmatched: 4. The germline V gene has CDR1 MGHDK and CDR2 SYGVNS. DNA of the CDR3: TGTGCCAGCAGTGCACTAGCGTGGTCCTACAATGAGCAGTTCTTC. Its translation is CASSALAWSYNEQFF.